Detailed here is one T cell receptor (beta chain). Produced via immunoSEQ multiplex PCR; TCRdb's table is partial and in-frame only. The sample contains about 180,000 clones, about 88% of which appear only once. This sample was included in a study of blood T cell repertoires in COVID-19. For the study at large: Sources were T cells, B-cell-depleted T cells, or PBMCs; the material itself was cDNA or gDNA.

This sequence was found in a woman aged 18-30 years who had recovered from COVID-19. Sequenced sample: PBMCs or T cells enriched from blood (not recorded which).

CDR3 bases: TGTGCCAGCAGCTTAGGCGGGGGGCGCGGAAATCAGCCCCAGCATTTT. This translates into CASSLGGGRGNQPQHF. The chain combines TRBV7-9 with TRBJ1-5; weak D call: TRBD1 (6 bases). V lost 1 base and J lost 4, with 14 bases in between. Per germline, CDR1 SEHNR and CDR2 FQNEAQ (reference sequence). There are 16 residues in the CDR3.